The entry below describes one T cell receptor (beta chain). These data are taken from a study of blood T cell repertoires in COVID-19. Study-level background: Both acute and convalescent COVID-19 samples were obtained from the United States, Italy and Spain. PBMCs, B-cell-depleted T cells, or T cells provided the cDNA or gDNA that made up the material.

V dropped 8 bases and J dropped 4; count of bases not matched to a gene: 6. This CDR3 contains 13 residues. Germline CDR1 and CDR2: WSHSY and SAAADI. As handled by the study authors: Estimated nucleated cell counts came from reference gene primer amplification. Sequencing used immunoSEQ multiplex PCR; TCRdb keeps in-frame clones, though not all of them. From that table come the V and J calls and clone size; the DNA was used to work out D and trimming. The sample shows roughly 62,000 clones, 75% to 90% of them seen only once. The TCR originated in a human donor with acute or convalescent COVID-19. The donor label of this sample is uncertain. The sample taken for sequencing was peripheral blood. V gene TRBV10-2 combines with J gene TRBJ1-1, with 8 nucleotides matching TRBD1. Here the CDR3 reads CASLQGGSTEAFF. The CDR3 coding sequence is TGCGCCAGCTTACAGGGGGGGAGCACTGAAGCTTTCTTT.